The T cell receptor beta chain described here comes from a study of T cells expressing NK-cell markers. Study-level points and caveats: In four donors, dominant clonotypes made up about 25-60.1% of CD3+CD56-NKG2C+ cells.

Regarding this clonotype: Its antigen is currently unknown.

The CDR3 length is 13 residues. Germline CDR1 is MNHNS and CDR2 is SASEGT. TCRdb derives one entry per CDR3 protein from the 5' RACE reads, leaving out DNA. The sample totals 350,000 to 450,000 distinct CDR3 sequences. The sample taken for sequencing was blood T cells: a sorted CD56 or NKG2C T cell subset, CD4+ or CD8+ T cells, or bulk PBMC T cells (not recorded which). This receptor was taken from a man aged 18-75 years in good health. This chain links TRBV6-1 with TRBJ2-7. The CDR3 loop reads CASSARDLYEQYF.